These 5 T cell receptor beta chains originate from one sample sequenced in a study of T cell clonotyping in hematopoietic cell transplantation. Assay used: immunoSEQ multiplex PCR; TCRdb lists only in-frame clones, some missing. The sample consists of tens of thousands of clones, around 96% of them appearing once. The sequenced sample consisted of peripheral blood mononuclear cells. These receptor sequences come from a man aged 25 to 40 in good health. Some clones in this sample may be carry-over from other donors' samples.

This clone occurred once. This rearrangement joins TRBV9 to TRBJ2-7; 7 nucleotides match TRBD2. V trimming: 3 bases; J trimming: 2 bases; junction bases outside the gene matches: 5. The CDR3 has 14 amino acids. In germline, CDR1 is SGDLS, CDR2 YYNGEE. CDR3 region: CASSEGGGTYEQYF. CDR3 DNA: TGTGCCAGCAGCGAAGGCGGGGGTACCTACGAGCAGTACTTC.

This clone has more than one count but fewer than ten. The chain has TRBV19 and TRBJ2-3, with D unresolved. This CDR3 region has 15 residues. Germline-derived CDR1 and CDR2 are LNHDA and SQIVND (reference sequence). V lost 7 bases and J 4 bases, leaving 18 bases between the germline ends. The CDR3 is CASKPTQTLPDTQYF. For the CDR3, the DNA is TGTGCCAGTAAACCGACTCAAACCTTGCCAGATACGCAGTATTTT.

The gene calls are TRBV18 and TRBJ2-2, with D unclear. The CDR3 has 16 amino acids. Per the germline V gene, CDR1 is KGHSH and CDR2 is LQKENI. Trimming took off 5 bases at V and 0 bases at J, with 13 bases between the two ends. The CDR3 DNA follows: TGTGCCAGCTCAAAAAATGCACAAACGAACACCGGGGAGCTGTTTTTT. Its protein is CASSKNAQTNTGELFF.

The chain links TRBV7-2 to TRBJ1-1, with a tentative D call TRBD1 (5 bases). The germline CDR1 and CDR2 sequences are SGHTA and FQGNSA. This CDR3 spans 13 amino acids. V lost 3 bases and J lost 11, with 16 bases in between. The CDR3, as DNA: TGTGCCAGCAGCTTTTCAGGGATCTCGATTGCTTTCTTT. Translation gives CASSFSGISIAFF.

This chain joins TRBV9 and TRBJ1-3; D unclear. Per germline, CDR1 SGDLS and CDR2 YYNGEE. The CDR3 is 13 residues long. V lost 4 bases to trimming and J lost 4 bases, with 9 bases between them. CDR3 loop: CASSLYAGNTIYF. The CDR3 coding sequence is TGTGCCAGCAGCCTTTACGCCGGAAACACCATATATTTT.